A single TCR beta chain is shown here with its context. Its specific antigen is unknown. Per-nucleotide qualities are absent, and no much larger clonotype sits a single base away. The data were obtained in a study of blood T cell repertoires in COVID-19 (TCRdb year 2020). Regarding the complete study: The collaborator samples originated in the United States, Italy and Spain and spanned the acute and convalescent phases of COVID-19. The repertoires were made available in a free public database intended to serve as a resource for research on the immune response to SARS-CoV-2. The samples were drawn from the first 160 participants of the ongoing ImmuneRACE study and from 1,254 subjects provided by 6 global collaborators. A de-identified subject ID, COVID-19 status, age in years and sex were almost always included in the sample metadata. Where available, HLA class I and class II types were obtained from metadata supplied by the sample provider rather than from assay-based typing. Subjects who had been exposed to COVID-19, were actively infected with it, or had recovered from it provided the deeply sampled blood TCRbeta repertoires that made up the dataset. The material from the prospective study consisted of cDNA or gDNA derived from T cells, B-cell-depleted T cells, or PBMCs.

The immunoSEQ Assay, a bias-controlled multiplex PCR, was used to amplify TCRbeta CDR3 regions from genomic DNA. The study's own analysis went as follows. The number of nucleated cells in each sample was estimated by amplification of reference gene primers within the assay. To quantify the absolute abundance of each unique TCRbeta CDR3 rearrangement, sequence reads were collapsed and filtered. Productive Simpson clonality was computed per sample as the square root of Simpson's diversity index over productive rearrangements. Drawn from immuneACCESS, this table holds only the in-frame rearrangements with V and J called that TCRdb kept. Clones are partly lost; checked studies trace under half to an unresolved V gene and leave the rest unexplained. The DNA gave D and trimming, while V, J and clone size come from that table. The sample data list over 75,000 clones, and 80% of these were observed just once. The ten largest account for about a tenth of the sample.

Collaborating institutions collected whole blood in K2EDTA tubes following their own protocols. For TCRbeta analysis, collaborator samples were shipped as frozen whole blood, as isolated PBMCs, or as DNA extracted from either sample type. What the research found in general, with its limitations: The quantity of clinical and demographic metadata differed by source and by participant and was supplied without curation.

The junction carries 14 bases between V and J, which are trimmed by 5 bases and 2 bases respectively. The CDR3 covers 15 residues, taking in both the cysteine and the phenylalanine. Only CDR3 DNA is held: 45 bases, read in frame from base 1. CDR1 and CDR2, looked up from the germline V gene, are MDHEN and SYDVKM. The receptor was isolated from a woman in her 70s with acute or convalescent COVID-19. The rearrangement combines TRBV28 with TRBJ2-3, and possibly TRBD2, on 5 matching bases. What was sequenced was peripheral blood. The CDR3 region reads CASSPQLDSTDTQYF. The sequenced DNA is TGTGCCAGCAGTCCTCAACTAGATTCCACAGATACGCAGTATTTT.